What follows are 20 T cell receptor beta chains derived from one specimen sequenced in a study of blood T cell repertoires in COVID-19 (dated by TCRdb to about 2020). Library prep was done by the immunoSEQ multiplex PCR assay. This is the immuneACCESS table as TCRdb keeps it, with only in-frame sequences that have V and J called. A part of the clones is gone; compared with another copy, unresolved V genes explain less than half, and the rest is unexplained. A total of some 150,000 clones appear in this sample, around four fifths of them only once. Jointly, the top ten make up approximately 2.7% of the sample. The sequenced sample was peripheral blood. These receptors came from a woman aged 40 to 55 with active or convalescent COVID-19.

V and J are TRBV25-1 and TRBJ1-2, with D perhaps matching TRBD1 (5 bases). CDR1 and CDR2 (germline): MGHDK, SYGVNS. There are 13 residues in the CDR3. Trimming removed 4 bases at V and 4 bases at J, with 10 bases between. The CDR3 DNA follows: TGTGCCAGCAGTGGAGGGACTCTCTATGGCTACACCTTC. It specifies CASSGGTLYGYTF.

The gene calls are TRBV6-1 and TRBJ1-2, with D hard to call. Germline-derived CDR1 and CDR2 are MNHNS and SASEGT. Trimming pared 3 bases from V and 4 bases from J, leaving 18 bases between. The CDR3 is made up of 16 amino acids. Here the CDR3 reads CASSDYPTGEVYGYTF. The CDR3 DNA is TGTGCCAGCAGTGACTACCCGACCGGTGAGGTCTATGGCTACACCTTC.

V and J are TRBV5-1 and TRBJ1-2; 8 bases are a match to TRBD1. The CDR3 runs to 14 residues. Per the germline V gene, CDR1 is SGHRS and CDR2 is YFSETQ. The trim removed 3 bases at V and 8 bases at J, leaving 9 bases unmatched. CDR3 region: CASSSGGPSNGYTF. CDR3 bases: TGCGCCAGCAGCTCAGGGGGCCCGAGTAACGGCTACACCTTC.

The V gene is TRBV7-2, the J gene TRBJ1-2, with TRBD1 matching 7 bases. Germline trimming cut 0 bases from V and 4 bases from J; bases unmatched to any gene: 2. From germline, CDR1 is SGHTA and CDR2 FQGNSA. CDR3 length: 14 amino acids. CDR3 DNA sequence: TGTGCCAGCAGCTTAGCGACAGGGCCCTATGGCTACACCTTC. This translates into CASSLATGPYGYTF.

This clone has more than one count but fewer than ten. V is TRBV7-2 and J is TRBJ2-3, with a possible D match to TRBD1 (7 bases). Germline assignment: CDR1 SGHTA and CDR2 FQGNSA. Between the trimmed V and J ends, which lost 5 bases and 5 bases, there was a span of 17 bases. This CDR3 region has 15 residues. DNA for the CDR3: TGTGCCAGCAGCCTAGAAGCAGGGGGAGGAGATACGCAGTATTTT. Translating gives CASSLEAGGGDTQYF.

This chain uses TRBV20-1 with TRBJ1-1; D unresolved. This CDR3 spans 10 amino acids. Germline CDR1 and CDR2: DFQATT and SNEGSKA (reference sequence). Trimming removed 6 bases from V and 6 bases from J, with 8 bases in between. CDR3 residues: CSARFPEAFF. Written as DNA, the CDR3 is TGCAGTGCCAGGTTCCCTGAAGCTTTCTTT.

The chain couples TRBV7-8 to TRBJ1-6, with TRBD1 identical over 9 bases. V lost 3 bases, J lost 6 bases, and 3 bases stayed unmatched. Germline assignment: CDR1 SGHVS and CDR2 FQNEAQ. The CDR3 consists of 15 residues. The CDR3 reads CASSFETGGNSPLHF. The CDR3, as DNA: TGTGCCAGCAGCTTCGAGACAGGGGGTAATTCACCCCTCCACTTT.

The genes are TRBV28 and TRBJ1-4; 7 nucleotides agree with TRBD1. With V trimmed by 8 bases and J by 4 bases, 4 bases remained unmatched. The CDR3 has 13 residues. Germline CDR1 and CDR2: MDHEN and SYDVKM. DNA of the CDR3: TGTGCCAGCGGTGGGGACAGTAATGAAAAACTGTTTTTT. It is translated as CASGGDSNEKLFF.

The J gene is TRBJ1-5, the V gene TRBV7-2; D uncertain. Trimming cost V 6 bases and J 6 bases, with 18 bases left between them. The CDR3 covers 15 residues. Per germline, CDR1 SGHTA and CDR2 FQGNSA. The CDR3 sequence: CASSLSALAAQPQHF. In DNA, the CDR3 is TGTGCCAGCAGTTTATCCGCACTAGCAGCTCAGCCCCAGCATTTT.

A few counts support this clone. The V call is TRBV5-5, the J call TRBJ1-6; perhaps TRBD1 as D (6 bases). This CDR3 contains 15 residues. The V end lost 2 bases, the J end lost 9 bases, and 15 bases lay between the germline ends. Germline lookup yields CDR1 SGHKS and CDR2 YYEKEE (reference sequence). In DNA form, the CDR3 reads TGTGCCAGCAGCTTTGGCGCAGGGGTGGGTTCACCCCTCCACTTT. Translation gives CASSFGAGVGSPLHF.

The chain links TRBV13 to TRBJ2-7, with D perhaps TRBD2 (5 bases). V was clipped by 5 bases and J by 7 bases, with 12 bases between them. The CDR3 is made up of 12 amino acids. Germline values: CDR1 PRHDT, CDR2 FYEKMQ (reference sequence). DNA of the CDR3: TGTGCCAGCAGCGGAGGCCTAAGAGAGCAGTACTTC. It is translated as CASSGGLREQYF.

At least ten counts were recorded for this clone. The rearrangement joins TRBV30 to TRBJ2-7; D uncertain. Trimming pared 5 bases from V and 0 bases from J, leaving 11 bases between. Germline-derived CDR1 and CDR2 are GTSNPN and SVGIG (reference sequence). The CDR3 is 13 amino acids. This CDR3 reads CAWATLTSYEQYF. The DNA for the CDR3 is TGTGCCTGGGCCACCCTAACCTCCTACGAGCAGTACTTC.

The V gene is TRBV2, the J gene TRBJ2-1; tentatively, D is TRBD1 (6 bases). Germline V gene sequence: CDR1 SNHLY, CDR2 FYNNEI. The CDR3 runs 12 residues. V lost 7 bases and J 10 bases, leaving 14 bases between the germline ends. The CDR3, as DNA: TGTGCCAGCAACCCAGGGGTATTGGAGCAGTTCTTC. It yields the protein CASNPGVLEQFF.

The chain uses TRBV6-5 and TRBJ1-3; D unclear. The V gene lost 4 bases and the J gene lost 1 base, with 5 bases spanning the gap. Germline V gives CDR1 MNHEY, CDR2 SVGAGI. This CDR3 comprises 13 residues. CDR3 DNA sequence: TGTGCCAGCAGTTCTCAGTCTGGAAACACCATATATTTT. Protein product: CASSSQSGNTIYF.

V gene TRBV7-2 combines with J gene TRBJ2-7; 7 bases fit TRBD1. CDR1 is SGHTA, CDR2 FQGNSA, per germline. CDR3 length: 16 amino acids. The trim removed 5 bases at V and 3 bases at J, leaving 13 bases unmatched. This CDR3 reads CASSPLPPGGNYEQYF. The CDR3 DNA follows: TGTGCCAGCAGCCCCTTACCTCCAGGGGGTAACTACGAGCAGTACTTC.

The J gene is TRBJ1-5, the V gene TRBV29-1; the D gene is possibly TRBD1 (5 bases). Germline V gene lookup returns CDR1 SQVTM and CDR2 ANQGSEA. V dropped 7 bases and J dropped 1 base, with 11 bases sitting between them. The CDR3 contains 13 residues. The CDR3 region has the DNA TGCAGCGCCGGGGGGGGGAGCAATCAGCCCCAGCATTTT. This gives the protein CSAGGGSNQPQHF. The whole variable domain, remainder taken from reference TRBV29-1 and TRBJ1-5, is SAVISQKPSRDICQRGTSLTIQCQVDSQVTMMFWYRQQPGQSLTLIATANQGSEATYESGFVIDKFPISRPNLTFSTLTVSNMSPEDSSIYLCSAGGGSNQPQHFGDGTRLSIL.

This chain links TRBV5-6 with TRBJ2-7; the D is unclear. Trimming took 0 bases from V and 3 from J, leaving 4 bases between them. In germline, CDR1 is SGHDT, CDR2 YYEEEE. This CDR3 has 12 residues. The CDR3 loop reads CASSLGHYEQYF. The DNA of the CDR3 is TGTGCCAGCAGCTTGGGGCACTACGAGCAGTACTTC.

The chain employs TRBV7-9 and TRBJ1-2; D not resolved. Germline assignment: CDR1 SEHNR and CDR2 FQNEAQ (reference sequence). V was trimmed by 10 bases and J by 5 bases, leaving 14 bases between them. CDR3 size: 12 residues. The CDR3 here is CATNFGSYGYTF. The CDR3, as DNA: TGTGCCACCAACTTCGGGAGTTATGGCTACACCTTC.

V and J are TRBV18 and TRBJ2-7, with TRBD2 matching over 14 bases. V shed 3 bases, J shed 5 bases, and the junction held 3 bases outside the gene matches. Per germline, CDR1 KGHSH and CDR2 LQKENI. The CDR3 is made up of 15 amino acids. The CDR3 here is CASSPGLAGGNEQYF. CDR3 bases: TGTGCCAGCTCACCTGGACTAGCGGGGGGCAACGAGCAGTACTTC.

The rearrangement joins TRBV7-2 to TRBJ1-2; maybe TRBD1 (5 bases). Deletions cut 5 bases from V and 1 base from J, with 14 bases between. The CDR3 runs 15 residues. CDR1 is SGHTA, CDR2 FQGNSA, per germline. CDR3 coding DNA: TGTGCCAGCAGCCCGGGGGTGGGGCTTAACTATGGCTACACCTTC. Protein: CASSPGVGLNYGYTF.